A selection of T cell receptor beta chains follows, all from one sample in a study of blood T cell repertoires in COVID-19. Repertoires were generated with immunoSEQ multiplex PCR, while TCRdb's copy carries only in-frame clones and drops some. This sample carries over 85,000 clones, over 80% of them seen once, and the ten largest clones take around 3.3%. Sequenced material: peripheral blood. The source of these receptors is a man aged 50-60 years with acute or convalescent COVID-19. The CDR3 runs from the conserved cysteine through the conserved F or W. Each record gives: J gene, V gene, D gene, clone size, CDR3 DNA, CDR3 protein. D genes are given only for firm matches. For some rows the clone size is stated as once, few or many, or as a class when expanded; others skip it.

TRBJ2-1 | TRBV3-1/TRBV3-2 | TRBD2 | . | TGTGCCAGCAGCCAAGATCTTTTGACTAGCGGGAGGACAACGAATGAGCAGTTCTTC | CASSQDLLTSGRTTNEQFF
TRBJ2-7 | TRBV5-6 | TRBD1 | . | TGTGCCAGCAGCACGGACAGGGAGTCCTACGAGCAGTACTTC | CASSTDRESYEQYF
TRBJ1-1 | TRBV4-1 | . | . | TGCGCCAGCAGCCAAGATTTTGGGCGGGTCACTGAAGCTTTCTTT | CASSQDFGRVTEAFF
TRBJ2-1 | TRBV30 | . | . | TGTGCCTGGGGTGGCGGGTCCTCCTACAATGAGCAGTTCTTC | CAWGGGSSYNEQFF
TRBJ2-2 | TRBV11-1 | TRBD1 | . | TGTGCCAGCAGTCACAGGGGAAACACCGGGGAGCTGTTTTTT | CASSHRGNTGELFF
TRBJ2-7 | TRBV7-9 | TRBD2 | . | TGTGCCAGCTCCCTTCGCCCAGCGGGAGACTCCTACGAGCAGTACTTC | CASSLRPAGDSYEQYF
TRBJ2-2 | TRBV19 | TRBD2 | . | TGTGCCAGTACCCCGGGGCTAGCGGGGGGGCAGGACACCGGGGAGCTGTTTTTT | CASTPGLAGGQDTGELFF
TRBJ1-1 | TRBV16 | TRBD1 | . | TGTGCCAGCAGCCAATCCCCAACAGGGGGAAGGGACACTGAAGCTTTCTTT | CASSQSPTGGRDTEAFF
TRBJ2-7 | TRBV25-1 | TRBD1 | . | TGTGCCAGCAGTGGAACAGGGGGCTTAGGGTACGAGCAGTACTTC | CASSGTGGLGYEQYF
TRBJ1-1 | TRBV5-4 | TRBD1 | . | TGTGCCAGCAGCCCGACCGGGACAGGAGGTTTCACTGAAGCTTTCTTT | CASSPTGTGGFTEAFF
TRBJ1-2 | TRBV12-3/TRBV12-4 | . | once | TGTGCCGCAGGTCGGGGGGGGAACTATGGCTACACCTTC | CAAGRGGNYGYTF
TRBJ1-5 | TRBV6-5 | . | . | TGTGCCAGCAGTCAACAGAGAGAAAATCAGCCCCAGCATTTT | CASSQQRENQPQHF
TRBJ2-1 | TRBV7-2 | TRBD2 | . | TGTGCCAGCAGCTCCCGGACTAGCGGGGGCAATGAGCAGTTCTTC | CASSSRTSGGNEQFF
TRBJ1-5 | TRBV5-6 | TRBD1 | once | TGTGCCAGCAGCCTAAGACAGGGGGCTGTTCAGCCCCAGCATTTT | CASSLRQGAVQPQHF
TRBJ2-7 | TRBV18 | . | once | TGTGCCAGCTCACCATCCGCCGGGGACTTACGGCAGTACTTC | CASSPSAGDLRQYF
TRBJ1-2 | TRBV11-2 | TRBD1 | once | TGTGCCAGCAGCCCCCGTTTGACAGGGGGCAATGGCTACACCTTC | CASSPRLTGGNGYTF
TRBJ1-3 | TRBV9 | . | . | TGTGCCAGCAACATAGACAGCTCTGGAAACACCATATATTTT | CASNIDSSGNTIYF
TRBJ2-2 | TRBV5-1 | TRBD2 | once | TGCGCCAGCAGCTCCGGACTAGCGGGGGGGAACACCGGGGAGCTGTTTTTT | CASSSGLAGGNTGELFF
TRBJ1-2 | TRBV5-6 | . | few | TGTGCCAGCACCGACAGGAATAACTATGGCTACACCTTC | CASTDRNNYGYTF
TRBJ2-7 | TRBV6-2/TRBV6-3 | TRBD2 | . | TGTGCCAGCAGCCGACTAGCGATACAGGCCTACGAGCAGTACTTC | CASSRLAIQAYEQYF
TRBJ1-1 | TRBV2 | . | . | TGTGCCAGCAGTGGCAGGGAAATTGAAGCTTTCTTT | CASSGREIEAFF
TRBJ2-7 | TRBV27 | . | once | TGTGCCAGCAGTTTCTCGGGCGGGGCTGCGGGAGAGCAGTACTTC | CASSFSGGAAGEQYF
TRBJ2-3 | TRBV29-1 | . | . | TGCAGCGTTACTGGAGGTTATAGCATAGCGTACCGCACAGATACGCAGTATTTT | CSVTGGYSIAYRTDTQYF
TRBJ1-5 | TRBV10-3 | TRBD1 | once | TGTGCCATCAGCCAGGCCGGGACAGGGGAGGCGAGCAATCAGCCCCAGCATTTT | CAISQAGTGEASNQPQHF